These 32 T cell receptor beta chains originate from one sample sequenced in a study of T cell repertoires in cytomegalovirus infection. No antigen is known for these receptors. TCRdb reprocessed the reads with MiXCR, giving one entry per CDR3 protein. Altogether fewer than 950,000 distinct CDR3 sequences are present, about 30% being singletons, with the ten largest covering roughly 12%. The starting material was cultured CD8+ T cells from PBMCs, obtained from culture after CMV antigen stimulation. These TCRs come from a human donor in good health (CMV status not recorded). Some clones in this sample may be carry-over from other donors' samples.

The table lists this clonotype with a few counts. The chain links TRBV6-6 to TRBJ2-1; 7 nucleotides match TRBD1. This CDR3 is built from 15 residues. V trimming: 4 bases; J trimming: 4 bases; junction bases outside the gene matches: 7. The germline V gene has CDR1 MNHNY and CDR2 SVGAGI (reference sequence). The CDR3 region is CASSFDRVGYNEQFF. The DNA for the CDR3 is TGTGCCAGCAGTTTCGACAGGGTCGGTTACAATGAGCAGTTCTTC.

This clonotype came up a few times. The CDR3 is CATSRGRTSGNTIYF. The CDR3 DNA follows: TGTGCCACCAGCAGGGGACGGACCTCTGGAAACACCATATATTTT. The chain recombines TRBV15 with TRBJ1-3; possibly TRBD1 for D (5 bases). The germline V and J ends were trimmed by 3 bases and 0 bases, with 9 bases remaining between them. The germline gives CDR1 LNHNV, CDR2 YYDKDF (reference sequence). This CDR3 is 15 amino acids long.

This clonotype was counted between two and nine times. This chain uses TRBV12-3 or TRBV12-4 with TRBJ2-2; D is undetermined. The V end lost 1 base, the J end lost 6 bases, and 9 bases lay between the germline ends. The length of the CDR3 is 14 residues. CDR3 nucleotides: TGTGCCAGCAGTTTAGTTCCGGGCGCCGGGGAGCTGTTTTTT. This translates into CASSLVPGAGELFF.

CDR3 protein: CASSSRPSGSYNEQFF. CDR3 in DNA: TGTGCCAGCAGTTCACGACCTAGCGGGTCCTACAATGAGCAGTTCTTC. This rearrangement joins TRBV7-9 to TRBJ2-1; 8 bases are a match to TRBD2. Germline CDR1 and CDR2: SEHNR and FQNEAQ (reference sequence). The CDR3 runs to 16 residues. V lost 6 bases to trimming and J lost 1 base; unmatched junction nucleotides: 8. Together with reference TRBV7-9 and TRBJ2-1, the CDR3 gives the full variable domain: DTGVSQNPRHKITKRGQNVTFRCDPISEHNRLYWYRQTLGQGPEFLTYFQNEAQLEKSRLLSDRFSAERPKGSFSTLEIQRTEQGDSAMYLCASSSRPSGSYNEQFFGPGTRLTVL.

The count of this clonotype is one. The chain employs TRBV7-9 and TRBJ1-2; D is uncertain. V gave up 5 bases and J gave up 6 bases, with 13 bases separating them. This CDR3 comprises 13 residues. Germline assignment: CDR1 SEHNR and CDR2 FQNEAQ (reference sequence). The CDR3 protein is CASSAQMKDGYTF. Here the CDR3 DNA reads TGTGCCAGCAGCGCTCAGATGAAGGATGGCTACACCTTC.

Concerning this clonotype itself: A junction end diverges from the germline sequence, so it may reflect a read error. The chain links TRBV25-1 to TRBJ2-2, with TRBD2 matching over 8 bases. CDR3 length: 17 amino acids. The germline V gene has CDR1 MGHDK and CDR2 SYGVNS. The CDR3 DNA reads TGTTCCAGCAGTGAATATTTCCCCGGGGGGGACACCGGGGAGCTGTTTTTT. Its protein product is CSSSEYFPGGDTGELFF.

The chain employs TRBV6-5 and TRBJ2-1, with D possibly being TRBD1 (6 bases). V lost 5 bases and J lost 4, with 18 bases in between. The CDR3 has 16 amino acids. Germline V gene data show CDR1 as MNHEY and CDR2 as SVGAGI. The CDR3 reads CASSARGARGYNEQFF. The CDR3 DNA reads TGTGCCAGCAGTGCCCGTGGGGCTAGGGGGTACAATGAGCAGTTCTTC.

This clonotype was counted at least ten times. J is TRBJ1-5 and V is TRBV7-9; no definite D call. The CDR3 spans 15 residues. Between the trimmed V and J ends, which lost 2 bases and 2 bases, there was a span of 10 bases. Germline V gene sequence: CDR1 SEHNR, CDR2 FQNEAQ (reference sequence). The DNA for the CDR3 is TGTGCCAGCAGCTTATCTGGGTTTGGCAATCAGCCCCAGCATTTT. It is translated as CASSLSGFGNQPQHF.

Many counts were recorded for this clonotype. J is TRBJ2-7 and V is TRBV7-8, with a possible D match to TRBD1 (6 bases). In germline, CDR1 is SGHVS, CDR2 FQNEAQ. The CDR3 totals 15 residues. V was trimmed by 3 bases and J by 0 bases, leaving 12 bases between them. The CDR3 sequence: CASSFYSGDSYEQYV. The CDR3 DNA reads as TGTGCCAGCAGCTTTTATTCAGGGGACTCCTACGAGCAGTACGTC.

This chain connects TRBV20-1 to TRBJ1-1, with D uncertain. The V gene's germline CDR1 is DFQATT and CDR2 SNEGSKA (reference sequence). This CDR3 contains 11 residues. V was clipped by 6 bases and J by 8 bases, with 13 bases between them. Here the CDR3 reads CSARVSGEAFF. The CDR3 DNA sequence: TGCAGTGCGAGGGTAAGCGGAGAAGCTTTCTTT.

For this clonotype: The junction and the germline gene differ at one end; a read error may be behind it. J is TRBJ2-3 and V is TRBV6-1; 7 bases agree with TRBD1. From germline, CDR1 is MNHNS and CDR2 SASEGT. This CDR3 is built from 15 residues. In nucleotides, the CDR3 is TGTGCCAGCAGTGAAGGTGACAGGGTAGAAGATATGCAGTATTTT. It encodes CASSEGDRVEDMQYF.

A few counts support this clonotype. V usage is TRBV7-9 and J usage is TRBJ1-3; D call uncertain. The ends were cut back, 0 bases at V and 11 bases at J, with 8 bases in the middle. There are 12 residues in the CDR3. Germline V gene lookup returns CDR1 SEHNR and CDR2 FQNEAQ (reference sequence). CDR3 nucleotide sequence: TGTGCCAGCAGCTTAGCCGGGAACCCCATATATTTT. Protein: CASSLAGNPIYF.

Many counts were recorded for this clonotype. This rearrangement joins TRBV27 to TRBJ2-2; D remains ambiguous. The CDR3 is made up of 13 amino acids. The germline V and J ends were trimmed by 6 bases and 5 bases, with 10 bases remaining between them. From germline, CDR1 is MNHEY and CDR2 SMNVEV (reference sequence). The CDR3 region is CASSLGSTGELFF. CDR3 coding DNA: TGTGCCAGCAGCTTAGGGTCAACCGGGGAGCTGTTTTTT.

In this sample, this clonotype turned up many times. The V call is TRBV12-3 or TRBV12-4, the J call TRBJ2-7; 7 nucleotides align to TRBD2. The CDR3 length is 14 residues. V lost 5 bases to trimming and J lost 4 bases; unmatched junction nucleotides: 8. CDR3 region: CASSRDGGIYEQYV. CDR3 in DNA: TGTGCCAGCAGTCGGGACGGGGGGATATACGAGCAGTACGTC.

The chain is built from TRBV7-8 and TRBJ2-5; D is uncertain. V lost 1 base to trimming and J lost 2 bases, with 14 bases between them. This CDR3 is built from 16 residues. Germline V lookup: CDR1 SGHVS, CDR2 FQNEAQ. CDR3 sequence reads: CASSLGRTLFQETQYF. For the CDR3, the DNA is TGTGCCAGCAGCTTAGGGCGGACCCTCTTTCAAGAGACCCAGTACTTC. Looking up the rest from reference TRBV7-8 and TRBJ2-5 gives the full variable domain: GAGVSQSPRYKVAKRGQDVALRCDPISGHVSLFWYQQALGQGPEFLTYFQNEAQLDKSGLPSDRFFAERPEGSVSTLKIQRTQQEDSAVYLCASSLGRTLFQETQYFGPGTRLLVL.

This clonotype came up a few times. J is TRBJ2-1 and V is TRBV7-6; the D is unclear. Germline V lookup: CDR1 SGHVS, CDR2 FNYEAQ. CDR3 length: 14 residues. Between the trimmed V and J ends, which lost 9 bases and 0 bases, there was a span of 12 bases. The CDR3 here is CASIGPGSYNEQFF. The CDR3 DNA reads TGTGCCAGTATAGGGCCAGGCTCCTACAATGAGCAGTTCTTC.

This chain uses TRBV7-6 with TRBJ2-5, with D perhaps TRBD1 (5 bases). The V and J ends lost 1 base and 1 base respectively, with 10 bases between them. Germline V gene data show CDR1 as SGHVS and CDR2 as FNYEAQ. CDR3 length: 15 amino acids. The CDR3 protein is CASSLVGQTQETQYF. As DNA, the CDR3 is TGTGCCAGCAGCTTAGTCGGACAAACCCAAGAGACCCAGTACTTC.

The chain has TRBV2 and TRBJ2-7; maybe TRBD2 (6 bases). CDR1 SNHLY and CDR2 FYNNEI come from the germline V gene. The CDR3 contains 15 residues. The germline V and J ends were trimmed by 3 bases and 0 bases, with 12 bases remaining between them. The CDR3 nucleotides read TGTGCCAGCAGTGATGGGGCGGGGAGCTCCTACGAGCAGTACTTC. It translates to CASSDGAGSSYEQYF.

The chain carries TRBV11-2 and TRBJ1-4; D may be TRBD1 (6 bases). Germline V CDR1 and CDR2: SGHAT, FQNNGV. The CDR3 runs to 15 residues. The V gene lost 6 bases and the J gene lost 5 bases, with 16 bases spanning the gap. The CDR3 reads CASRGAEGENEKLFF. The CDR3 nucleotides are TGTGCCAGCAGGGGGGCAGAGGGCGAGAATGAAAAACTGTTTTTT.

The chain uses TRBV7-9 and TRBJ2-5, with a tentative D call TRBD2 (5 bases). Germline V gives CDR1 SEHNR, CDR2 FQNEAQ (reference sequence). CDR3 length: 14 amino acids. V was pared by 8 bases and J by 1 base, with 14 bases between. CDR3 sequence: CASDRGAFQETQYF. CDR3 sequence (DNA): TGTGCCAGCGACCGGGGAGCTTTCCAAGAGACCCAGTACTTC.

Points on this clonotype: This may be a read error: a much more frequent sequence differs by one nucleotide. The chain joins TRBV7-8 to TRBJ2-1; D is unresolved. This CDR3 comprises 13 residues. Trimming took off 1 base at V and 8 bases at J, with 9 bases between the two ends. Per germline, CDR1 SGHVS and CDR2 FQNEAQ. The CDR3 DNA follows: TGTGCCAGCAGCTTAGGGGCAGACTATGAGCAGTTCTTC. Protein product: CASSLGADYEQFF.

This chain joins TRBV7-9 and TRBJ2-7; D is perhaps TRBD1 (5 bases). Germline V CDR1 and CDR2: SEHNR, FQNEAQ (reference sequence). The CDR3 has 15 amino acids. Trimming took off 7 bases at V and 0 bases at J, with 16 bases between the two ends. CDR3 loop: CASTSGLSSSYEQYF. The DNA of the CDR3 is TGTGCCAGCACCTCAGGGTTGTCGAGCTCCTACGAGCAGTACTTC.

This clonotype was recorded many times. The chain couples TRBV4-1 to TRBJ1-1; D not resolved. The CDR3 runs 15 residues. V lost 1 base and J 0 bases, leaving 9 bases between the germline ends. The V gene's germline CDR1 is MGHRA and CDR2 YSYEKL. In DNA, the CDR3 is TGCGCCAGCAGCCAAGCAGGAACAATGAACACTGAAGCTTTCTTT. This encodes CASSQAGTMNTEAFF.

The V gene is TRBV7-8, the J gene TRBJ1-1; D uncertain. V dropped 2 bases and J dropped 5 bases, with 9 bases sitting between them. The CDR3 totals 13 residues. Germline V lookup: CDR1 SGHVS, CDR2 FQNEAQ. The CDR3 here is CASSLLLDTEAFF. The CDR3 nucleotides read TGTGCCAGCAGCTTATTGTTAGATACTGAAGCTTTCTTT.

The J gene is TRBJ1-2, the V gene TRBV3-1, with D tentatively TRBD1 (5 bases). The CDR3 is made up of 14 amino acids. Germline values: CDR1 LGHDT, CDR2 YNNKEL (reference sequence). Trimming took off 4 bases at V and 5 bases at J, with 14 bases between the two ends. CDR3 region: CASSLGAGMYGYTF. CDR3 nucleotide sequence: TGTGCCAGCAGCCTAGGTGCAGGGATGTATGGCTACACCTTC.

The gene calls are TRBV5-1 and TRBJ1-1; D remains unclear. The CDR3 sequence is 14 residues long. Per germline, CDR1 SGHRS and CDR2 YFSETQ. Between the trimmed V and J ends, which lost 0 bases and 11 bases, there was a span of 17 bases. The CDR3 nucleotides are TGCGCCAGCAGCTTGGGTGGCAGTCCTCAAGGCGCTTTCTTT. It is translated as CASSLGGSPQGAFF.

This chain connects TRBV27 to TRBJ1-1; D remains unclear. Per germline, CDR1 MNHEY and CDR2 SMNVEV (reference sequence). Trimming left V 0 bases short and J 4 bases short, with 9 bases between. The CDR3 consists of 14 residues. CDR3 in DNA: TGTGCCAGCAGTTTATCCAAATCCTCCACTGAAGCTTTCTTT. Translating gives CASSLSKSSTEAFF.

This clonotype was recorded once. The CDR3, as DNA: TGTGCCAGCAGCCCTGCGGGACGCCTCAATGAGCAGTTCTTC. Translation: CASSPAGRLNEQFF. The chain combines TRBV7-9 with TRBJ2-1; weak D call: TRBD2 (6 bases). This CDR3 region has 14 residues. In germline, CDR1 is SEHNR, CDR2 FQNEAQ (reference sequence). With 5 bases removed from V and 6 bases from J, the gap between germline ends came to 14 bases. Full variable domain (outside the CDR3, taken from reference TRBV7-9 and TRBJ2-1): DTGVSQNPRHKITKRGQNVTFRCDPISEHNRLYWYRQTLGQGPEFLTYFQNEAQLEKSRLLSDRFSAERPKGSFSTLEIQRTEQGDSAMYLCASSPAGRLNEQFFGPGTRLTVL.

The chain couples TRBV24-1 to TRBJ2-5; no clear D. This CDR3 comprises 15 residues. Germline V gives CDR1 KGHDR, CDR2 SFDVKD. The germline V and J ends were trimmed by 6 bases and 5 bases, with 18 bases remaining between them. The CDR3 nucleotides are TGTGCCACCAGTCACAAGGCGGTCGAGAGGGAGACCCAGTACTTC. Translating it yields CATSHKAVERETQYF.

The chain is built from TRBV7-9 and TRBJ2-5; a weak D match, TRBD2 (5 bases). Trimming shortened V by 6 bases and J by 5 bases, and 16 bases separated the two germline ends. CDR1 is SEHNR, CDR2 FQNEAQ, per germline (reference sequence). CDR3 length equals 14 residues. This chain's CDR3 is CASRPDSQRETQYF. In nucleotides, the CDR3 is TGTGCCAGCAGACCGGACTCACAAAGGGAGACCCAGTACTTC.

The V and J genes are TRBV6-1 and TRBJ2-7; a possible D gene is TRBD1 (7 bases). Deletions cut 6 bases from V and 12 bases from J, with 18 bases between. CDR3 length equals 12 residues. CDR1 and CDR2 (germline): MNHNS, SASEGT. CDR3 region: CASRKAGGMAYF. The CDR3 DNA reads as TGTGCCAGCAGGAAGGCAGGGGGGATGGCGTACTTC.

The V call is TRBV6-5, the J call TRBJ2-5, with TRBD1 matching 7 bases. This CDR3 has 16 amino acids. After removal of 5 bases from V and 2 bases from J, the junction contained 11 bases not matched to a gene. Germline loops: CDR1 MNHEY, CDR2 SVGAGI. CDR3 loop: CASSPHQTGRQETQYF. For the CDR3, the DNA is TGTGCCAGCAGTCCGCACCAGACAGGGCGGCAAGAGACCCAGTACTTC.